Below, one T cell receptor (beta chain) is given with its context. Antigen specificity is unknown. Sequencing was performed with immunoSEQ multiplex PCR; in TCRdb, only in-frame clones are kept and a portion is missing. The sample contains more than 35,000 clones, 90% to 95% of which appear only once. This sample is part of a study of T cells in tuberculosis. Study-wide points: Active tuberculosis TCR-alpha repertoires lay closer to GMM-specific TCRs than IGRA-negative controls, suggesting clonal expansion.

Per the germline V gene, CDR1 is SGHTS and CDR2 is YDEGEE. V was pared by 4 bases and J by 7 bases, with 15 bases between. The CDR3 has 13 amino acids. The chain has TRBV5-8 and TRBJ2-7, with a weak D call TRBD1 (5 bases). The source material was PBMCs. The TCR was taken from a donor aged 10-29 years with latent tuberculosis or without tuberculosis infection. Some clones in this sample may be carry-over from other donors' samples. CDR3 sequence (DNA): TGTGCCAGCAGCCCGTGGGGCCGTGAGGAGCAGTACTTC. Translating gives CASSPWGREEQYF.